This T cell receptor (beta chain) is drawn from a study of beta chain features in type 1 diabetes. About the research overall: Healthy donors, compared against patients, showed similar age, gender and cell yields. Sorted cells numbering around 100,000,000 were examined across all samples. Findings of the study overall: Researchers report that Type 1 diabetes patients had moderately but significantly shorter TCRB CDR3s across all four CD4+ subsets.

A few counts support this clone. Its antigen is unknown. Germline CDR1 MGHRA, CDR2 YSYEKL. The CDR3 spans 16 residues. V was cut by 3 bases and J by 0 bases, with 15 bases left in between. A CD45RO/CCR7/CD25/CD127/CD95/CD27 panel sorted naive, central memory, regulatory and stem cell-like memory CD4+ cells. Every isolated RNA sample was fully reverse transcribed, so sequencing captured expressed TCRB transcripts. Some clones are missing from TCRdb's copy, which holds only in-frame ones; the method was immunoSEQ multiplex PCR. The sample lists around 180,000 clones; approximately 7.9% were seen once. This rearrangement joins TRBV4-1 to TRBJ2-7; no clear D gene. This clonotype originated in a man aged 18 to 29 with type 1 diabetes. Specimen: central memory CD4+ T cells from blood. The CDR3 is CASSHPPGSSSYEQYF. CDR3 in DNA: TGCGCCAGCAGCCATCCCCCCGGGTCGAGCTCCTACGAGCAGTACTTC.